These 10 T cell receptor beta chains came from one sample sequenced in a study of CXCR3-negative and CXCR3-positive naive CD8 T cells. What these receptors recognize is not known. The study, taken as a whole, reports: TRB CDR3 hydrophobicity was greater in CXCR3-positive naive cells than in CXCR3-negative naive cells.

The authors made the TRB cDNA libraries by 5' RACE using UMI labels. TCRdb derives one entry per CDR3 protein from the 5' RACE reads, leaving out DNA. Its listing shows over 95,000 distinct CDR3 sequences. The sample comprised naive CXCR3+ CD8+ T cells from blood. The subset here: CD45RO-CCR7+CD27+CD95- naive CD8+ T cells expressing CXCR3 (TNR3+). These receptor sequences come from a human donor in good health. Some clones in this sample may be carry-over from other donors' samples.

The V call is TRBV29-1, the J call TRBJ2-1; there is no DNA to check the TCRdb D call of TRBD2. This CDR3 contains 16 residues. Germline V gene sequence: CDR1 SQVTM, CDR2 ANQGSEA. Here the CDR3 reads CSVEDPWGSSRNEQFF.

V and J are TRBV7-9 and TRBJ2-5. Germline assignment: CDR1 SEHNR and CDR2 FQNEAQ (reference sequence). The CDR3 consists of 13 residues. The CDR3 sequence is CASSFPASETQYF. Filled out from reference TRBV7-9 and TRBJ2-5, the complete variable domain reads DTGVSQNPRHKITKRGQNVTFRCDPISEHNRLYWYRQTLGQGPEFLTYFQNEAQLEKSRLLSDRFSAERPKGSFSTLEIQRTEQGDSAMYLCASSFPASETQYFGPGTRLLVL.

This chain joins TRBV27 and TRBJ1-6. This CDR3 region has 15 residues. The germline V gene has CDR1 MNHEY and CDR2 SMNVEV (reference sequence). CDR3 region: CASSLDGSRGSPLHF.

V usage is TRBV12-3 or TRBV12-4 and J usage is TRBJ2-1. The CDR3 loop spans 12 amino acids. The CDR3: CASSTWINEQFF.

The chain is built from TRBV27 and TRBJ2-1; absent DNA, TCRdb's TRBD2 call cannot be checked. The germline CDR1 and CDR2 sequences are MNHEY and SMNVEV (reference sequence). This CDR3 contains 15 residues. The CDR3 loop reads CASSFGSGSVNEQFF.

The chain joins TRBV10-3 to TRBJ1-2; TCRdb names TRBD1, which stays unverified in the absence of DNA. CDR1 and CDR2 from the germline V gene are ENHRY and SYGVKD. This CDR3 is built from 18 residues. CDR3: CAISEGNRGRRENYGYTF.

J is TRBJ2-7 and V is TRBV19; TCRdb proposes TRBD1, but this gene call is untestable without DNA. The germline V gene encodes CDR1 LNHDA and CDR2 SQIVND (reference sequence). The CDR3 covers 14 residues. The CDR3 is CASSIGAGEDEQYF.

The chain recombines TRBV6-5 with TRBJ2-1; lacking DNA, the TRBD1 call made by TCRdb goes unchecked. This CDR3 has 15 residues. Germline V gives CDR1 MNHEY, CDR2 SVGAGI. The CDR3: CASSHRDRGPDEQFF.

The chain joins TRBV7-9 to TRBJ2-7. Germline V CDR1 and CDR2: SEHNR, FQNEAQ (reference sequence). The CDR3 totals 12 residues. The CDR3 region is CASSRDYYEQYF.

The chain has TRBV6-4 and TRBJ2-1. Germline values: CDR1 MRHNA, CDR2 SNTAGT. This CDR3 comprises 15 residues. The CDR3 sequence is CASSDSSGAHNEQFF.